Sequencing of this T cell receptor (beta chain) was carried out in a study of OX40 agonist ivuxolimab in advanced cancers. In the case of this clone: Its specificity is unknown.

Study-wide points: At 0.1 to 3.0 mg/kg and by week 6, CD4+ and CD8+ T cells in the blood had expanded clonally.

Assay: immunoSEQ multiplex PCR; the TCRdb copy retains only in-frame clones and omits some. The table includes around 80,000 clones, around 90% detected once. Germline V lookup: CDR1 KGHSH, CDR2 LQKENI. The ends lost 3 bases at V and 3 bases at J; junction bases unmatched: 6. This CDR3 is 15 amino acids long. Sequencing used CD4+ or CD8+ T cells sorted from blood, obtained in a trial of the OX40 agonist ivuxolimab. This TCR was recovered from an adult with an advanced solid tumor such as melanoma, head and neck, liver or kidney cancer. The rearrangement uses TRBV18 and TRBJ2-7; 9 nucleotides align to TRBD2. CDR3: CASSPSSGGHYEQYF. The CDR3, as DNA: TGTGCCAGCTCACCCTCGAGCGGGGGGCACTACGAGCAGTACTTC.